This TCR beta chain is from a study of blood T cell repertoires in COVID-19. Study at large: T cells, B-cell-depleted T cells, or PBMCs provided the cDNA or gDNA that served as material.

This CDR3 contains 14 residues. V was clipped by 6 bases and J by 5 bases; unmatched bases: 5. From germline, CDR1 is ENHRY and CDR2 SYGVKD. Authors' data handling: Reference gene primer amplification yielded estimated nucleated cell counts. The table came from immunoSEQ multiplex PCR; TCRdb's copy has only in-frame clones and leaves some out. The V and J calls and the clone size are those of that table, but D and trimming were determined from the DNA. The sample consists of some 230,000 clones, 84% of them appearing once. The source of this sequence is a woman in her 30s who had recovered from COVID-19. The rearrangement joins TRBV10-3 to TRBJ1-5; 9 bases map to TRBD1. Sequenced: peripheral blood. The DNA for the CDR3 is TGTGCCATCAGCGGAACAGGGGGCGATCAGCCCCAGCATTTT. Residues: CAISGTGGDQPQHF.